This TCR beta chain was documented in a study of T cell responses to AZD1222 COVID-19 vaccine. Second doses that came at about 4 or about 12 weeks were put together. Measured with immunoSEQ multiplex PCR; TCRdb has only the in-frame clones, and not every one. Among some 130,000 clones, roughly 87% were seen once, and the ten largest hold around 5.3%. A remark on this clone: Its specificity is unknown.

Study observations and caveats: Without day 14 samples, only post-peak T cell repertoires were studied. Distributed over spike, vaccine-associated CD4 TCRs predominated at 160-218 and 743-854. The donor cohort was predominantly white British with a female majority, and clonal diversity may have been underestimated.

Sample: peripheral blood, taken 28 days after the second AZD1222 dose. This receptor was identified in an adult who received the AZD1222 COVID-19 vaccine.

The CDR3 loop is CASSSGQGAYGYTF. The CDR3, as DNA: TGTGCCAGCAGCTCGGGACAGGGGGCGTATGGCTACACCTTC. The chain uses TRBV5-8 and TRBJ1-2; 12 nucleotides agree with TRBD1. V shed 3 bases and J 5 bases; nucleotides not matched to a gene: 2. Per the germline V gene, CDR1 is SGHTS and CDR2 is YDEGEE. The CDR3 contains 14 residues.